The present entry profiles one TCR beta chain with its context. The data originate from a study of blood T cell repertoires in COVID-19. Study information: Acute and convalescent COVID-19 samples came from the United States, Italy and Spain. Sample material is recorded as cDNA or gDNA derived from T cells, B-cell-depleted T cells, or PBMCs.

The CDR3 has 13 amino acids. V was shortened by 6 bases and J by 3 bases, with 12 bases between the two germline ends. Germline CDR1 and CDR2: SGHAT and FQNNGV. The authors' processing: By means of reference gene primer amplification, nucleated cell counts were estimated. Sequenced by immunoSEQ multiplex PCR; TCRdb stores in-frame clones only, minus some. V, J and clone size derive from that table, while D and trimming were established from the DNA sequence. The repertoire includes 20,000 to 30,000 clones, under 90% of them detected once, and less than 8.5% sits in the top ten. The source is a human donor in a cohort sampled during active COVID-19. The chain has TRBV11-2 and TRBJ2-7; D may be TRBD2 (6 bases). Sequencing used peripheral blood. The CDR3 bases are TGTGCCAGCAGTCTCCCGGGGGTCTACGAGCAGTACTTC. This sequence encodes CASSLPGVYEQYF.